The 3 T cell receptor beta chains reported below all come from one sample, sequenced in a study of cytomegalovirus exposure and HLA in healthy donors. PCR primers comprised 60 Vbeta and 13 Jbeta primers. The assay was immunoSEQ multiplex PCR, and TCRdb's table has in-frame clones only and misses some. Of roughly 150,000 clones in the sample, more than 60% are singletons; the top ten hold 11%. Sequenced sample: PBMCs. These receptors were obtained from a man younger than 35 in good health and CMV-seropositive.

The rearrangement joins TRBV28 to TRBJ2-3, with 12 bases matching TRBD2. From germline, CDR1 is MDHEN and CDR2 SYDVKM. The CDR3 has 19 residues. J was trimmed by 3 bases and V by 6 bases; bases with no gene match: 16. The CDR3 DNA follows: TGTGCCAGCAGCACAAAACACCTAAAGGGGACTAGCGGGACAGATACGCAGTATTTT. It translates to CASSTKHLKGTSGTDTQYF. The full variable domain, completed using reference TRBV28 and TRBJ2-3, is DVKVTQSSRYLVKRTGEKVFLECVQDMDHENMFWYRQDPGLGLRLIYFSYDVKMKEKGDIPEGYSVSREKKERFSLILESASTNQTSMYLCASSTKHLKGTSGTDTQYFGPGTRLTVL.

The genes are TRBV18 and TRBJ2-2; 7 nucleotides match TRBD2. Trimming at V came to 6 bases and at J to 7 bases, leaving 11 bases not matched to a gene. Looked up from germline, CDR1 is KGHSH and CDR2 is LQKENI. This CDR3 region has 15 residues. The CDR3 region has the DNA TGTGCCAGCTCGCCAGACTTGCCGGGAGGCGGGGAGCTGTTTTTT. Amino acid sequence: CASSPDLPGGGELFF.

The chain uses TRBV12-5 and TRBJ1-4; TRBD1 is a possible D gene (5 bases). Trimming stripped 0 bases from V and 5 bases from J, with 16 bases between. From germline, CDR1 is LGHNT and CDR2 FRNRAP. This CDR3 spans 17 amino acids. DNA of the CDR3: TGTGCTAGTGGTTTGGTAAGGCTCTGGGGCGAGAATGAAAAACTGTTTTTT. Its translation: CASGLVRLWGENEKLFF. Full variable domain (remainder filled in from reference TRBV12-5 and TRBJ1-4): DARVTQTPRHKVTEMGQEVTMRCQPILGHNTVFWYRQTMMQGLELLAYFRNRAPLDDSGMPKDRFSAEMPDATLATLKIQPSEPRDSAVYFCASGLVRLWGENEKLFFGSGTQLSVL.